This T cell receptor beta chain derives from a study of cytomegalovirus exposure and HLA in healthy donors. Study results and limitations: Later on, an analysis showed TCR association rates differing by HLA locus, with DRB1 the most and HLA-C the fewest. The study put 150 to 200 TCR beta chains on its list as cytomegalovirus-associated.

The PCR had 60 Vbeta and 13 Jbeta primers. Clones were sequenced by immunoSEQ multiplex PCR, and TCRdb holds only the in-frame ones, with some missing. Here the sample spans roughly 130,000 clones, about 73% being singletons. V was cut by 3 bases and J by 6 bases, with 15 bases left in between. The germline CDR1 and CDR2 sequences are SGHDN and FVKESK. The CDR3 loop spans 14 amino acids. There are a few counts of this clone. No antigen is known for it. The sample consisted of PBMCs. The V and J genes are TRBV14 and TRBJ2-7, with TRBD1 as a possible D gene (7 bases). The clonotype originates from a woman aged 45-59 years in good health and CMV-seropositive. The CDR3 reads CASSQARQGGEQYF. DNA of the CDR3: TGTGCCAGCAGCCAGGCGAGACAGGGAGGCGAGCAGTACTTC. The whole variable domain, remainder taken from reference TRBV14 and TRBJ2-7, is EAGVTQFPSHSVIEKGQTVTLRCDPISGHDNLYWYRRVMGKEIKFLLHFVKESKQDESGMPNNRFLAERTGGTYSTLKVQPAELEDSGVYFCASSQARQGGEQYFGPGTRLTVT.